The T cell receptor beta chain described here comes from a study of CD8 T cells in ankylosing spondylitis. Notes on the study in general: Disease-linked clones bore a CD8+ phenotype, appearing relatively rarely in peripheral blood.

The germline V gene has CDR1 SGHTA and CDR2 FQGNSA. Deletions cut 5 bases from V and 0 bases from J, with 16 bases between. The CDR3 totals 16 residues. Quantitative 5'-RACE with molecular barcodes produced the TCR beta libraries. TCRdb re-derived calls from the 5' RACE reads in MiXCR, one entry per CDR3 protein. The table shows about 160,000 distinct CDR3 sequences, with around two fifths occurring only once. On this clonotype: Its matching antigen is unknown.

This clonotype was obtained from a male donor with ankylosing spondylitis. Sequencing was performed on synovial fluid, either unsorted or a sorted T cell fraction (not recorded which). This chain uses TRBV7-2 with TRBJ1-1, with D possibly TRBD1 on 6 matching bases. The CDR3 sequence is CASSPDWYRVNTEAFF. CDR3 nucleotides: TGTGCCAGCAGCCCCGATTGGTACAGGGTGAACACTGAAGCTTTCTTT.